Listed below are T cell receptor beta chains from one sample, sequenced in a study of blood T cell repertoires in COVID-19. Here immunoSEQ multiplex PCR was the method, and the copy in TCRdb shows in-frame clones only, minus some. The table lists about 320,000 clones, about 85% of them singletons. Sequenced input: PBMCs or T cells enriched from blood (not recorded which). The receptor source for this set is a woman younger than 45 who had recovered from COVID-19. CDR3s include the opening cysteine and the closing phenylalanine or tryptophan. Clone size appears in some rows only: once, few, many, or a class for an expanded clone.

J	V	size	CDR3
TRBJ2-2	TRBV7-2	once	CASSLGPKGELFF
TRBJ1-4	TRBV6-1	.	CASSALPGGGGRPNEKLFF
TRBJ1-2	TRBV13	.	CASSHETTGETFYGYTF
TRBJ2-3	TRBV19	.	CASTPSGAVRADTQYF
TRBJ1-2	TRBV19	.	CASSMRGGGNNYGYTF
TRBJ2-7	TRBV5-1	.	CASSWGLSYEQYF
TRBJ2-1	TRBV27	.	CASSFNSYNEQFF
TRBJ2-1	TRBV13	.	CASSRTYPNEQFF
TRBJ1-5	TRBV18	.	CASSGSGQPQHF
TRBJ1-6	TRBV7-9	once	CASSPGGAGSPLHF
TRBJ1-4	TRBV14	.	CASSLLGQGGEKLFF
TRBJ2-7	TRBV20-1	.	CSAATGYEQYF
TRBJ2-2	TRBV13	once	CASTTGGNGELFF
TRBJ1-2	TRBV7-9	.	CASSLGWRNYGYTF
TRBJ1-4	TRBV25-1	few	CASSDRGRDEKLFF
TRBJ1-5	TRBV7-2	.	CASSLGQGGQPQHF
TRBJ2-7	TRBV19	.	CASSSSGSFYEQYF
TRBJ1-1	TRBV19	.	CASSSTGGRTEAFF
TRBJ1-4	TRBV19	.	CASSIGREKLFF
TRBJ2-7	TRBV29-1	.	CSAVRGSYEQYF
TRBJ1-2	TRBV19	.	CASNLSPGQGARVVYGYTF
TRBJ2-5	TRBV9	.	CASSAGTAQETQYF
TRBJ2-7	TRBV27	.	CASSLPGYEQYF
TRBJ1-5	TRBV7-9	.	CASSLSHNQPQHF
TRBJ1-1	TRBV7-9	few	CASRTPLNTEAFF
TRBJ1-2	TRBV9	.	CASSPQPTGLYGYTF
TRBJ1-6	TRBV7-9	.	CASSLYQGNNSPLHF
TRBJ2-1	TRBV12-5	.	CASGFGQGQFF
TRBJ1-1	TRBV12-3/TRBV12-4	.	CASSLAPERAFF
TRBJ1-5	TRBV7-8	.	CASSPRDRGPHQPQHF
TRBJ1-1	TRBV11-1	.	CASSRTEINTEAFF
TRBJ1-5	TRBV7-9	.	CASSLVSDQPQHF
TRBJ1-5	TRBV6-1	.	CASSERVSNQPQHF
TRBJ1-1	TRBV2	.	CASSPSDRPQNTEAFF
TRBJ1-1	TRBV5-5	.	CASSSVTGLAWVAFF
TRBJ2-1	TRBV9	.	CASSTLPVNEQFF
TRBJ1-2	TRBV30	.	CAWISHGTNYGYTF
TRBJ2-7	TRBV6-6	.	CASSYGTGLPEQYF
TRBJ1-2	TRBV9	.	CASSSRTANYGYTF